The clone carrying this TCR beta chain has at least ten counts. The target antigen is unknown. Germline lookup yields CDR1 MNHEY and CDR2 SVGEGT. Trimming cost V 4 bases and J 0 bases; bases outside gene matches: 5. This CDR3 has 16 amino acids. Semi-nested PCR with Nested Universal Primer A followed constant-region reverse priming of full-length variable regions. TCRdb itself ran the 5' RACE reads through MiXCR, one entry per CDR3 protein. The sample yields roughly 45,000 distinct CDR3 sequences, about 20% seen once. The sorted Tregs were CD4+CD25+CD127-/low cells. Study-level results: Larger-cohort validation covered only one TCR beta V-J rearrangement. Tumor memory CD4+ T cell TCR gene usage was found to cluster with blood and lymph node memory CD4+ cells and with lymph node naive CD4+ cells. Tumor-infiltrating Treg TCR alpha and beta sequences overlapped most with tumor naive CD4+ T cells, then blood naive.

Material for sequencing was Tregs sorted from blood. The chain combines TRBV6-2 or TRBV6-3 with TRBJ2-5; TRBD2 aligns across 10 bases. This receptor was identified in a female donor with breast cancer. The CDR3 nucleotides are TGTGCCAGCAGTTCCGGACTAGCGGAGTACCAAGAGACCCAGTACTTC. This encodes CASSSGLAEYQETQYF.